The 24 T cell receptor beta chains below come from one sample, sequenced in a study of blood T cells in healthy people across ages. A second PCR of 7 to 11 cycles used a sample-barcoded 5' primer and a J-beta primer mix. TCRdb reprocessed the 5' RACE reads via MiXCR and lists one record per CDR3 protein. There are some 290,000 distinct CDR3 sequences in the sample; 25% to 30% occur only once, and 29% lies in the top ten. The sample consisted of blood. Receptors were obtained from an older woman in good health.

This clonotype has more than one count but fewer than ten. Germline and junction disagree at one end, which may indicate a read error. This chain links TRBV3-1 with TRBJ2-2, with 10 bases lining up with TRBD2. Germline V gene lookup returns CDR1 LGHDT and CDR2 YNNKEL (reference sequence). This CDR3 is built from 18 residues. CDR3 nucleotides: TGCGCCAGCAGCCAAGATCTTACTAGCGGGACGACAACCGGGGAGCTGTTTTTT. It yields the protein CASSQDLTSGTTTGELFF.

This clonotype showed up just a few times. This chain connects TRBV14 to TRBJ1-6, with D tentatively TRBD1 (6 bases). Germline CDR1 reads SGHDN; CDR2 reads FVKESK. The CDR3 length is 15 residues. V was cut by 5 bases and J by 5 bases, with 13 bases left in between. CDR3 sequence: CASSAGHSNNSPLHF. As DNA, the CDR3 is TGTGCCAGCAGCGCGGGACATTCGAATAATTCACCCCTCCACTTT.

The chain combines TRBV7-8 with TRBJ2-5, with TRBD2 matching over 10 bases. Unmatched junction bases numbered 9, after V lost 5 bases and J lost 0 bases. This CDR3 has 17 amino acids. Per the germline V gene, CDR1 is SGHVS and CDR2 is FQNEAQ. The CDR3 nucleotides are TGTGCCAGCAGCCCAATAACAGCGGGGGGGTACCAAGAGACCCAGTACTTC. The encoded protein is CASSPITAGGYQETQYF.

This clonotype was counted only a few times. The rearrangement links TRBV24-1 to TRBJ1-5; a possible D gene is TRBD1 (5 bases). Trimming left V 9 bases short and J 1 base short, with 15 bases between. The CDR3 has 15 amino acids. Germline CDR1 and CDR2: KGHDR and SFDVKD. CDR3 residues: CATAPGPSSNQPQHF. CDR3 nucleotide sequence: TGTGCCACCGCCCCGGGACCGTCGAGCAATCAGCCCCAGCATTTT.

CDR3 DNA sequence: TGTGCCAGCAGCGCCAGGTGGGGCTACGAGCAGTACTTC. As protein: CASSARWGYEQYF. The chain recombines TRBV7-2 with TRBJ2-7; D not resolved. CDR1 and CDR2 from the germline V gene are SGHTA and FQGNSA. V lost 5 bases and J 3 bases, leaving 11 bases between the germline ends. This CDR3 spans 13 amino acids.

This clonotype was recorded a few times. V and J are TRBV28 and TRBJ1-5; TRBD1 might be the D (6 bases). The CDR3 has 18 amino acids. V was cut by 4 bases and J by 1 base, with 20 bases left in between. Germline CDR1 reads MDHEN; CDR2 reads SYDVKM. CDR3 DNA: TGTGCCAGCAGTTCCTCGGGCTGGGGGCAAAAAAGCAATCAGCCCCAGCATTTT. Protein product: CASSSSGWGQKSNQPQHF.

CDR3 nucleotides: TGCGCCAGCAGCCCACTCCCTCTAGCGGGAGCCAGGAAGACCCAGTACTTC. It yields the protein CASSPLPLAGARKTQYF. The gene calls are TRBV5-1 and TRBJ2-5, with 10 bases that match TRBD2. Germline assignment: CDR1 SGHRS and CDR2 YFSETQ. This CDR3 is built from 17 residues. V lost 4 bases to trimming and J lost 6 bases; unmatched junction nucleotides: 15.

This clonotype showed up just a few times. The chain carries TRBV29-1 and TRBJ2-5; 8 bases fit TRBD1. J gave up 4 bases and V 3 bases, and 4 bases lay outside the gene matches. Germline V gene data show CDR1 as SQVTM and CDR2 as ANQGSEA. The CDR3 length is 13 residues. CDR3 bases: TGCAGCGTTGACCAGGGGGCGGGAGAGACCCAGTACTTC. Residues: CSVDQGAGETQYF.

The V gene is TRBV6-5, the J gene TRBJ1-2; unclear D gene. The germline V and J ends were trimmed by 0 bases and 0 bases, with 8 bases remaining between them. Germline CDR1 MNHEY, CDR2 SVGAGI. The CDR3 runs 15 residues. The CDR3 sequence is CASSYSPASNYGYTF. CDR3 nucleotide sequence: TGTGCCAGCAGTTACTCCCCGGCGTCTAACTATGGCTACACCTTC.

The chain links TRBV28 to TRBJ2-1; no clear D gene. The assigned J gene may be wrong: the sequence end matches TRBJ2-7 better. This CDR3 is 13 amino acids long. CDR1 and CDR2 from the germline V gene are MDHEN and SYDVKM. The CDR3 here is CASSFRHVHEQYF. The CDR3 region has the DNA TGTGCCAGCAGTTTCAGACACGTCCACGAGCAGTACTTC.

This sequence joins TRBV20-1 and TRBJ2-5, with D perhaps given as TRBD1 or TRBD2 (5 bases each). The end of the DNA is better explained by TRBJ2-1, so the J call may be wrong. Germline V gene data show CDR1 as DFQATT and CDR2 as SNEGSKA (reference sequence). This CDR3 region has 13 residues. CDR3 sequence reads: CSAGDPNVNEQFF. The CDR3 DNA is TGCAGTGCTGGGGACCCTAATGTTAATGAGCAGTTCTTC.

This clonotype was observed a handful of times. CDR3 DNA: TGTGCCAGCAGCTTAGAGGCGGGAGGGCCAGGAGATACGCAGTATTTT. It encodes CASSLEAGGPGDTQYF. The chain links TRBV7-2 to TRBJ2-3; 9 positions agree with TRBD2. In germline, CDR1 is SGHTA, CDR2 FQGNSA. The CDR3 runs to 16 residues. V gave up 1 base and J gave up 5 bases; unmatched junction bases: 7.

CDR3 nucleotides: TGTGCCAGCAGTTTCACAGGGCCAGAGACCCAGTACTTC. Protein: CASSFTGPETQYF. The rearrangement joins TRBV12-3 or TRBV12-4 to TRBJ2-5, with D possibly matching TRBD1 (6 bases). V shed 3 bases and J shed 4 bases, with 9 bases lying between them. The CDR3 spans 13 residues.

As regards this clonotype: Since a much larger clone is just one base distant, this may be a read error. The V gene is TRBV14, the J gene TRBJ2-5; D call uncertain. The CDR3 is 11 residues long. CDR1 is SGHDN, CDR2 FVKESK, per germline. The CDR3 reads CTSSQEETQYF. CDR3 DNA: TGTACCAGCAGCCAAGAAGAGACCCAGTACTTC.

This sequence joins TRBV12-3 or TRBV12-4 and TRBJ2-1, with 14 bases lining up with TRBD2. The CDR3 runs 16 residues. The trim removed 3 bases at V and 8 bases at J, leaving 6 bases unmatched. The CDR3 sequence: CASSLGTSGRSHEQFF. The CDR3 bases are TGTGCCAGCAGTTTGGGGACTAGCGGGAGATCCCATGAGCAGTTCTTC.

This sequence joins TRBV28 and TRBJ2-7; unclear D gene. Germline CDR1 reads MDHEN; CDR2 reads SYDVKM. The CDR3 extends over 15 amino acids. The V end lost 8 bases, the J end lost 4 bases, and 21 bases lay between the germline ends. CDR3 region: CASLKQPGSAYEQYF. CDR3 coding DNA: TGTGCCAGCCTAAAGCAGCCCGGCAGCGCTTACGAGCAGTACTTC.

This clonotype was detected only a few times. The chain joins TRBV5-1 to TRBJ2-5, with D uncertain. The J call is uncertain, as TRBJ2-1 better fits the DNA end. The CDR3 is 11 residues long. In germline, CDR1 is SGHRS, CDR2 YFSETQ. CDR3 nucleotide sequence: TGCGCCAGCATGACGGTCGGCGAGCAGTTCTTC. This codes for CASMTVGEQFF.

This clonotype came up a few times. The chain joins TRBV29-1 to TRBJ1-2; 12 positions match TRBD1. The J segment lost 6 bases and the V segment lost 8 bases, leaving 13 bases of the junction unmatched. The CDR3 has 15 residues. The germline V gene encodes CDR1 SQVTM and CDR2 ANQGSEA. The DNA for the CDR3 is TGCAGCTTGGCCGGGACAGGGGGCCGTTCTGATGGCTACACCTTC. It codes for CSLAGTGGRSDGYTF.

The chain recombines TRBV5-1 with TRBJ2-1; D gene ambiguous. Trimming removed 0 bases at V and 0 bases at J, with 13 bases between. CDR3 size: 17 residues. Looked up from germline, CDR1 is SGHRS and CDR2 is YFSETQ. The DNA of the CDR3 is TGCGCCAGCAGCTTGGCCAATCTCGGAAGCTCCTACAATGAGCAGTTCTTC. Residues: CASSLANLGSSYNEQFF.

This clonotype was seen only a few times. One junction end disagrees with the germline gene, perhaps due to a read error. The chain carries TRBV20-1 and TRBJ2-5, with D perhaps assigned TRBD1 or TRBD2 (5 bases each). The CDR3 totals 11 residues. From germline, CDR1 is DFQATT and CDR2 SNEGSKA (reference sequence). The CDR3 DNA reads TGCAGTGCTAGAGATTATGCGGCCGGGGCTTTC. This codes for CSARDYAAGAF.

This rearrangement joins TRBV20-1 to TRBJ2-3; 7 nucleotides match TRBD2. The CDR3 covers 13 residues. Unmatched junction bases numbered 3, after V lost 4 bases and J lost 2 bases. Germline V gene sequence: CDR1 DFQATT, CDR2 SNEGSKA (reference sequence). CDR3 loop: CSATLADTDTQYF. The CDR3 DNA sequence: TGCAGTGCTACCCTAGCGGACACAGATACGCAGTATTTT.

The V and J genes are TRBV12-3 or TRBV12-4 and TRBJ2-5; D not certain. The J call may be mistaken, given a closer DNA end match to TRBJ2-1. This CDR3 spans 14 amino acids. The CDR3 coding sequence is TGTGCCAGCAGTTTAGCCAGGTCCCTCAATGAGCAGTTCTTC. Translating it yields CASSLARSLNEQFF.

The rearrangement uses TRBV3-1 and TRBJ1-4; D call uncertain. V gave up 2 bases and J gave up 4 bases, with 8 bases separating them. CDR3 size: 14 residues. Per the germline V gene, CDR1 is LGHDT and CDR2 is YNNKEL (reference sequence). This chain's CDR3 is CASSQRQNNEKLFF. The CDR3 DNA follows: TGTGCCAGCAGCCAAAGGCAGAATAATGAAAAACTGTTTTTT.

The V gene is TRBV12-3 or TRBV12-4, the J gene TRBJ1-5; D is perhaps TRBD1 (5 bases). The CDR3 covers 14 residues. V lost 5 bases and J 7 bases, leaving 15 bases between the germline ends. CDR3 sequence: CASSRDPRRQPQHF. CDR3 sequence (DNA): TGTGCCAGCAGTAGGGACCCGAGAAGGCAGCCCCAGCATTTT.